This TCR beta chain was sequenced in a study of blood T cell repertoires in COVID-19. The overall study: From T cells, B-cell-depleted T cells, or PBMCs came the material, which was cDNA or gDNA.

The assay was immunoSEQ multiplex PCR, and TCRdb's table has in-frame clones only and misses some. The sample holds some 52,000 clones, about 85% seen once. This clone was observed a handful of times. The CDR3 is 14 amino acids. Trimming at V came to 5 bases and at J to 6 bases, leaving 8 bases not matched to a gene. The V gene's germline CDR1 is SGHRS and CDR2 YFSETQ. This TCR was recovered from a man aged 50-60 years with acute or convalescent COVID-19. Sequenced sample: peripheral blood. The chain recombines TRBV5-1 with TRBJ2-7; 10 bases match TRBD2. In nucleotides, the CDR3 is TGCGCCAGCAGGTCCCAGCGGGGGGGCCTCGAGCAGTACTTC. It specifies CASRSQRGGLEQYF.